A selection of T cell receptor beta chains follows, all from one sample in a study of tumor-infiltrating lymphocytes in primary liver carcinoma. TCRdb processed the multiplex PCR reads anew with MiXCR; each CDR3 protein has one entry. Of 80,000 or so distinct CDR3 sequences in the sample, over 70% were seen once. The source material was liver tumor tissue from sampling region 4. The source is a woman between 55 and 75 years old with primary liver carcinoma and hepatitis B virus infection. Each CDR3 is given without its conserved first and last residue. The order of the fields is V gene, J gene, clone size, CDR3 protein. Size tells how often a clone was seen (once, few, many) or the class of an expanded clone, and some rows leave it out.

TRBV28	TRBJ1-5	.	AGRRGRINQPQH
TRBV6-6	TRBJ2-2	.	ANLGSSRLTGELF
TRBV10-3	TRBJ1-1	many	AISESFSMDTEAF
TRBV6-1	TRBJ2-3	.	VSRERTSGDSTDTQY
TRBV4-2	TRBJ2-1	many	ASSLPTADYNEQF
TRBV6-5	TRBJ1-4	.	ASSYAGTESEKLF
TRBV11-3	TRBJ2-1	.	VCNLAAAARGEQF
TRBV29-1	TRBJ2-2	.	SFTGHSGGELF
TRBV5-1	TRBJ2-3	few	ASSLESGDTQY
TRBV11-3	TRBJ2-7	.	TSSPGTGGDYGQN
TRBV6-5	TRBJ1-2	many	ASSKGHYGYT
TRBV11-2	TRBJ2-7	.	ASTPVPPGIYEQY
TRBV6-6	TRBJ1-2	.	ASSYQTGCT
TRBV28	TRBJ1-5	many	ASVGAGGFNQPQH
TRBV29-1	TRBJ1-3	.	SVGGHSSHGAGNTIY
TRBV10-1	TRBJ2-1	once	ASGSSSYNELF
TRBV6-5	TRBJ1-2	.	ASCYQEGRVGGYT
TRBV7-9	TRBJ2-1	.	ASSLGDRGDKQF
TRBV11-3	TRBJ2-3	.	VSNFRISTDTQY
TRBV12-5	TRBJ2-4	.	ASGLVLGGSTKNIQY
TRBV12-3/TRBV12-4	TRBJ1-1	.	ANSLMGGAIGNTEAF
TRBV5-4	TRBJ1-3	.	ASSSAGASGNTIY
TRBV20-1	TRBJ1-1	.	SARERGYTEAF
TRBV12-3/TRBV12-4	TRBJ2-1	.	ANSLASDMEQF
TRBV29-1	TRBJ1-1	.	SVPGTGGIWTEAF
TRBV11-3	TRBJ2-1	medium-sized	ASSLDNQGVEQF
TRBV5-1	TRBJ1-6	.	AGSLGGTIQDKALH
TRBV5-4	TRBJ2-7	.	ASSLGLAGYEEY
TRBV29-1	TRBJ2-1	.	SVSTSGRVNDEQF
TRBV11-2	TRBJ2-2	.	ASSFRLAGGAGEPF
TRBV18	TRBJ1-2	.	TSSPRFGTDIYGYT
TRBV6-6	TRBJ1-2	.	TSSWDRGYT
TRBV28	TRBJ2-6	many	ASRPAGVGANVLT
TRBV6-1	TRBJ2-7	.	ASSEAFEGYEQC
TRBV4-1	TRBJ1-5	.	ASSRTTGGNCNQPQH
TRBV5-5	TRBJ2-5	many	ASSLGATGRETQY
TRBV10-1	TRBJ1-1	many	ASSSSSYEAF
TRBV10-3	TRBJ2-5	many	AISGGGETQY